This T cell receptor (beta chain) was captured by sequencing in a study of control samples from healthy donors and cancer patients. Using immunoSEQ multiplex PCR, the repertoire was profiled, and TCRdb retains in-frame clones only, with some absent. The sample carries about 88,000 clones, 80% to 95% recorded once. The V end was cut by 6 bases, the J end by 3 bases, with 15 bases between. The germline V gene has CDR1 MNHEY and CDR2 SMNVEV (reference sequence). This CDR3 is built from 15 residues. The sequence was obtained from a man aged 18 to 30 in good health. Sample: blood. This rearrangement joins TRBV27 to TRBJ2-1; D is unclear. The CDR3 sequence: CASSPFSDHYNEQFF. The CDR3 nucleotides read TGTGCCAGCAGCCCTTTTAGTGATCACTACAATGAGCAGTTCTTC.